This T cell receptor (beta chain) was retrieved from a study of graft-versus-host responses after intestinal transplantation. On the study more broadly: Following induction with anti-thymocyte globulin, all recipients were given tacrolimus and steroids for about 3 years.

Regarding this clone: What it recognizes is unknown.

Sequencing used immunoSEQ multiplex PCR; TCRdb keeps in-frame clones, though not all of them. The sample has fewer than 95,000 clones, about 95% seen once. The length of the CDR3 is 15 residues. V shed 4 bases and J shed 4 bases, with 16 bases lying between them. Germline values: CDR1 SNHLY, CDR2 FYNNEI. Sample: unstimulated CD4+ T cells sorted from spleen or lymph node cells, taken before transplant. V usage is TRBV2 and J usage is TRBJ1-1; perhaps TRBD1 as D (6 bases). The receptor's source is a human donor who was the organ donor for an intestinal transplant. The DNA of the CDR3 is TGTGCCAGCAGTGTTACTACAGGGCCAGTCACTGAAGCTTTCTTT. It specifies CASSVTTGPVTEAFF.